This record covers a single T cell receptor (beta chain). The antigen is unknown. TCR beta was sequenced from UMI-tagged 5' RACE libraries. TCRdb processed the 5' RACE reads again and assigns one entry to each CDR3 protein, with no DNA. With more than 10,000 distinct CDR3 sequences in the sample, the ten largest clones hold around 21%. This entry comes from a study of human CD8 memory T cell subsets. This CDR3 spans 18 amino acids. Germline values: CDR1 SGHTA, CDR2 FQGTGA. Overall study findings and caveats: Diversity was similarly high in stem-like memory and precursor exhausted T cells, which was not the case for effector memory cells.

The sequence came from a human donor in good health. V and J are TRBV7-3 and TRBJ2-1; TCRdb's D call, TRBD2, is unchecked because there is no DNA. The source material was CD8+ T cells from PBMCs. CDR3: CASSLRGRLAESYNEQFF.